These 8 T cell receptor beta chains share one sample of origin, sequenced in a study of identical twins. TCRdb re-called the 5' RACE reads with MiXCR, one entry per CDR3 protein. The sample holds 500,000 to 600,000 distinct CDR3 sequences, less than 25% seen once. This sample also belongs to another study, concerning T cells expressing NK-cell markers.

Sequenced input: CD4+ T cells sorted from blood. Source of these receptors: a young woman in good health.

J is TRBJ2-1 and V is TRBV7-3; D is possibly TRBD1 (5 bases). Germline assignment: CDR1 SGHTA and CDR2 FQGTGA. V lost 4 bases and J lost 0, with 13 bases in between. The CDR3 has 16 residues. CDR3 amino acids: CASSSPVRGSYNEQFF. In nucleotides, the CDR3 is TGTGCCAGCAGCTCTCCAGTAAGGGGCTCCTACAATGAGCAGTTCTTC.

The rearrangement links TRBV12-3 or TRBV12-4 to TRBJ2-2, with 8 bases fitting TRBD1. The junction had 6 bases not matched to a gene; V was cut back by 6 bases and J by 6 bases. The CDR3 contains 14 residues. CDR3 bases: TGTGCCAGCAGACTCCAGGACAGGGCCGGGGAGCTGTTTTTT. Its translation: CASRLQDRAGELFF.

The rearrangement links TRBV12-3 or TRBV12-4 to TRBJ1-1; no clear D. The CDR3 is made up of 12 amino acids. Trimming took off 3 bases at V and 9 bases at J, with 11 bases between the two ends. CDR3 amino acids: CASSFRSSQAFF. The CDR3 DNA is TGTGCCAGCAGTTTTCGCTCTTCACAAGCTTTCTTT.

The chain carries TRBV15 and TRBJ2-7, with D tentatively TRBD1 or TRBD2 (5 bases each). CDR1 and CDR2 (germline): LNHNV, YYDKDF (reference sequence). The CDR3 length is 16 residues. Trimming shortened V by 3 bases and J by 1 base, and 16 bases separated the two germline ends. The CDR3, as DNA: TGTGCCACCAGCAGGGGACCGGGACGGATATCCTACGAGCAGTACTTC. The encoded protein is CATSRGPGRISYEQYF.

This clonotype has just a few counts. For the CDR3, the DNA is TGCAGTGCTAGAGTTACTAGCAAGACAGATACGCAGTATTTT. Amino acid sequence: CSARVTSKTDTQYF. This sequence joins TRBV20-1 and TRBJ2-3, with a weak D call TRBD2 (6 bases). Trimming removed 1 base at V and 3 bases at J, with 11 bases between. The length of the CDR3 is 14 residues. Germline loops: CDR1 DFQATT, CDR2 SNEGSKA (reference sequence).

This clonotype was counted a few times. V gene TRBV5-5 combines with J gene TRBJ1-2; D gene unclear. Deletions cut 3 bases from V and 8 bases from J, with 14 bases between. The CDR3 contains 13 residues. Germline V lookup: CDR1 SGHKS, CDR2 YYEKEE (reference sequence). The CDR3 DNA sequence: TGTGCCAGCAGCTCTCTCAATTTTGGGGGCTACACCTTC. It translates to CASSSLNFGGYTF.

CDR3 nucleotides: TGTGCCGAGACCGCGGGAGATGGCTCAGAGACCCAGTACTTC. Translation gives CAETAGDGSETQYF. The chain combines TRBV15 with TRBJ2-5, with 7 bases matching TRBD2. With 11 bases clipped from V and 4 bases from J, the junction kept 13 bases outside the gene matches. The germline CDR1 and CDR2 sequences are LNHNV and YYDKDF (reference sequence). The CDR3 length is 14 residues.

The V and J genes are TRBV7-9 and TRBJ2-3; maybe TRBD2 (5 bases). Per the germline V gene, CDR1 is SEHNR and CDR2 is FQNEAQ (reference sequence). V was shortened by 5 bases and J by 2 bases, with 14 bases between the two germline ends. The CDR3 has 15 residues. CDR3 amino acids: CASSPNGIATDTQYF. The DNA of the CDR3 is TGTGCCAGCAGCCCAAACGGGATTGCCACAGATACGCAGTATTTT.